Listed below are T cell receptor beta chains from one sample, sequenced in a study of follicular helper T cells after annual influenza vaccination. Generated by immunoSEQ multiplex PCR, the TCRdb table keeps only in-frame clones and is missing some. The sample holds around 10,000 clones; over 70% are singletons and the top ten take approximately 4%. Material: CXCR5+ CD38- circulating T follicular helper cells from blood, obtained on the day of influenza vaccination. Receptor source: an adult who received the influenza vaccine. Each CDR3 is given with its conserved first and last residue. D genes are given only for firm matches. The size field is filled for only some rows; it gives once, few, many or a size class.

clone size: few; J gene: TRBJ2-1; D gene: TRBD2; V gene: TRBV6-4; CDR3 DNA: TGTGCCAGCAGTGGCTCCGGACTAGCGTACTACAATGAGCAGTTCTTC; CDR3 protein: CASSGSGLAYYNEQFF
clone size: -; J gene: TRBJ2-5; D gene: TRBD2; V gene: TRBV30; CDR3 DNA: TGTGCCTGGAGTGGGGTCGGGGGGTTCGGAGAGACCCAGTACTTC; CDR3 protein: CAWSGVGGFGETQYF
clone size: -; J gene: TRBJ1-2; D gene: TRBD1; V gene: TRBV19; CDR3 DNA: TGTGCCAGTAGTTCCCCAGGCGGGGACAGAGCTAACTATGGCTACACCTTC; CDR3 protein: CASSSPGGDRANYGYTF
clone size: -; J gene: TRBJ2-1; D gene: -; V gene: TRBV28; CDR3 DNA: TGTGCCAGCATTGGCTGGGGTTTGGATGAGCAGTTCTTC; CDR3 protein: CASIGWGLDEQFF
clone size: -; J gene: TRBJ1-1; D gene: TRBD1; V gene: TRBV28; CDR3 DNA: TGTGCCAGCAGTTTATTAGATACAGGGGGGGCAACTGAAGCTTTCTTT; CDR3 protein: CASSLLDTGGATEAFF
clone size: -; J gene: TRBJ1-3; D gene: -; V gene: TRBV30; CDR3 DNA: TGTGCCTGGAATGGTAGGCGCGCTATCTCTGGAAACACCATATATTTT; CDR3 protein: CAWNGRRAISGNTIYF
clone size: -; J gene: TRBJ2-4; D gene: -; V gene: TRBV2; CDR3 DNA: TGTGCCAGCAGTGAAAGTGGGAACATTCAGTACTTC; CDR3 protein: CASSESGNIQYF
clone size: -; J gene: TRBJ1-5; D gene: -; V gene: TRBV6-1; CDR3 DNA: TGTGCCAGCAGTATACAAGAGGTCGATCAGCCCCAGCATTTT; CDR3 protein: CASSIQEVDQPQHF
clone size: -; J gene: TRBJ1-5; D gene: -; V gene: TRBV7-2; CDR3 DNA: TGTGCCAGCAGCTTAGGAGGGACTGTGGGCAATCAGCCCCAGCATTTT; CDR3 protein: CASSLGGTVGNQPQHF
clone size: -; J gene: TRBJ2-7; D gene: TRBD1; V gene: TRBV19; CDR3 DNA: TGTGCCAGTGCCCAGGGGGTTAATCTGGATGGGGGCTACGAGCAGTACTTC; CDR3 protein: CASAQGVNLDGGYEQYF
clone size: -; J gene: TRBJ2-7; D gene: TRBD2; V gene: TRBV28; CDR3 DNA: TGTGCCAGCACCCCCGGGGGGGAGGGCGTCTACGAGCAGTACTTC; CDR3 protein: CASTPGGEGVYEQYF
clone size: -; J gene: TRBJ2-3; D gene: TRBD2; V gene: TRBV6-5; CDR3 DNA: TGTGCCAGCAGTACTAGCGGGGGAACAGATACGCAGTATTTT; CDR3 protein: CASSTSGGTDTQYF
clone size: -; J gene: TRBJ1-6; D gene: TRBD1; V gene: TRBV5-1; CDR3 DNA: TGCGCCAGCAGCTTGGAACCGGGACAGGGGTTTAATTCACCCCTCCACTTT; CDR3 protein: CASSLEPGQGFNSPLHF
clone size: -; J gene: TRBJ2-2; D gene: TRBD2; V gene: TRBV7-8; CDR3 DNA: TGTGCCAGCAGCTTAGGGACTAGCGGTTCCGGGGAGCTGTTTTTT; CDR3 protein: CASSLGTSGSGELFF
clone size: once; J gene: TRBJ2-2; D gene: -; V gene: TRBV4-1; CDR3 DNA: TGCGCCAGCAGCCAAGGCATGTTGGGAAACACCGGGGAGCTGTTTTTT; CDR3 protein: CASSQGMLGNTGELFF